A single sample is the source of the 26 T cell receptor beta chains below, sequenced in a study of blood T cell repertoires in COVID-19. Here immunoSEQ multiplex PCR was the method, and the copy in TCRdb shows in-frame clones only, minus some. The data hold 200,000 to 300,000 clones, with more than 85% observed a single time. Sequences were obtained from PBMCs or T cells enriched from blood (not recorded which). The receptor set was obtained from a woman aged 25 to 39 who had recovered from COVID-19.

The chain recombines TRBV5-1 with TRBJ1-1, with D hard to call. The V end was cut by 0 bases, the J end by 8 bases, with 14 bases between. Germline values: CDR1 SGHRS, CDR2 YFSETQ. The CDR3 extends over 14 amino acids. The CDR3 sequence: CASSLEDFTPEAFF. In DNA, the CDR3 is TGCGCCAGCAGCTTGGAGGACTTCACCCCAGAAGCTTTCTTT.

This chain connects TRBV5-4 to TRBJ1-5; unclear D gene. V lost 0 bases and J 0 bases, leaving 7 bases between the germline ends. Germline CDR1 SGHNT, CDR2 YYREEE (reference sequence). The CDR3 loop spans 15 amino acids. The CDR3 DNA reads as TGTGCCAGCAGCTTGGGCGGGGATAGCAATCAGCCCCAGCATTTT. Encoded protein: CASSLGGDSNQPQHF.

The V gene is TRBV6-5, the J gene TRBJ1-2; 8 bases are a match to TRBD1. Germline CDR1 MNHEY, CDR2 SVGAGI. This CDR3 has 11 amino acids. Unmatched junction bases numbered 3, after V lost 8 bases and J lost 7 bases. DNA for the CDR3: TGTGCCAGCGGACAGGGTGGTGGCTACACCTTC. It yields the protein CASGQGGGYTF.

The chain is built from TRBV27 and TRBJ1-2; D may be TRBD1 (5 bases). Trimming cost V 7 bases and J 3 bases, with 21 bases left between them. Looked up from germline, CDR1 is MNHEY and CDR2 is SMNVEV (reference sequence). The CDR3 extends over 16 amino acids. The CDR3 nucleotides are TGTGCCAGCACCTCGGCCCCAAGACAGAAGGACTATGGCTACACCTTC. It is translated as CASTSAPRQKDYGYTF.

The chain employs TRBV5-8 and TRBJ1-1; D is undetermined. Per the germline V gene, CDR1 is SGHTS and CDR2 is YDEGEE. The CDR3 spans 16 residues. With 4 bases removed from V and 1 base from J, the gap between germline ends came to 17 bases. CDR3 loop: CASSPELFIGNTEAFF. CDR3 coding DNA: TGTGCCAGCAGCCCTGAACTGTTTATCGGGAACACTGAAGCTTTCTTT.

The J gene is TRBJ2-7, the V gene TRBV28, with 11 bases that match TRBD1. CDR1 is MDHEN and CDR2 is SYDVKM in the germline V gene. CDR3 length: 15 residues. V trimming: 2 bases; J trimming: 7 bases; junction bases outside the gene matches: 7. The CDR3 DNA reads TGTGCCAGCAGTTTAAAATGGGACAGGGGGAGAGAGCAGTACTTC. Its protein product is CASSLKWDRGREQYF.

The chain joins TRBV9 to TRBJ2-1; TRBD2 agrees at 8 bases. CDR1 is SGDLS and CDR2 is YYNGEE in the germline V gene. V shed 0 bases and J 4 bases; nucleotides not matched to a gene: 6. CDR3 length: 16 residues. CDR3 in amino acids: CASSVATSGRYNEQFF. The CDR3 DNA is TGTGCCAGCAGCGTAGCTACTAGCGGTCGTTACAATGAGCAGTTCTTC.

This chain links TRBV19 with TRBJ1-1, with 8 bases that match TRBD1. CDR1 LNHDA and CDR2 SQIVND come from the germline V gene (reference sequence). The CDR3 spans 12 residues. Trimming took 5 bases from V and 10 from J; bases not matched to a gene: 6. The CDR3 here is CASSSRQGSAFF. Here the CDR3 DNA reads TGTGCCAGTAGTTCACGACAGGGGTCAGCTTTCTTT.

The V gene is TRBV6-1, the J gene TRBJ1-3; D call uncertain. Germline assignment: CDR1 MNHNS and CDR2 SASEGT. There are 17 residues in the CDR3. V lost 1 base and J 0 bases, leaving 13 bases between the germline ends. CDR3 protein: CASSEVGGRSSGNTIYF. CDR3 sequence (DNA): TGTGCCAGCAGTGAAGTGGGAGGCCGTTCCTCTGGAAACACCATATATTTT.

The J gene is TRBJ1-6, the V gene TRBV6-5; D is undetermined. The CDR3 length is 15 residues. The V end lost 7 bases, the J end lost 0 bases, and 10 bases lay between the germline ends. CDR1 and CDR2 from the germline V gene are MNHEY and SVGAGI. CDR3 DNA sequence: TGTGCCAGCATGAGGGCGAGCTCCTATAATTCACCCCTCCACTTT. Translating gives CASMRASSYNSPLHF.

The V gene is TRBV30, the J gene TRBJ1-1; TRBD1 matches 8 bases. CDR3 length equals 13 residues. Trimming removed 6 bases from V and 0 bases from J; junction bases left unmatched: 3. The V gene's germline CDR1 is GTSNPN and CDR2 SVGIG (reference sequence). The CDR3 bases are TGTGCCTGTAGACAGGGGATGAACACTGAAGCTTTCTTT. Its protein is CACRQGMNTEAFF.

The rearrangement joins TRBV28 to TRBJ1-5; D is undetermined. Germline CDR1 and CDR2: MDHEN and SYDVKM. Trimming took 8 bases from V and 3 from J, leaving 8 bases between them. CDR3 length: 12 residues. CDR3 sequence: CASEETNQPQHF. The CDR3, as DNA: TGTGCCAGCGAGGAGACCAATCAGCCCCAGCATTTT.

This sequence joins TRBV30 and TRBJ2-1; D is uncertain. Germline lookup yields CDR1 GTSNPN and CDR2 SVGIG (reference sequence). Trimming removed 2 bases at V and 9 bases at J, with 8 bases between. The CDR3 is made up of 11 amino acids. CDR3 DNA: TGTGCCTGGAGTAAAGGCGGTGAGCAGTTCTTC. Amino acids: CAWSKGGEQFF.

The rearrangement joins TRBV3-1 (or the pseudogene TRBV3-2) to TRBJ2-7; TRBD1 matches 7 bases. The J segment lost 3 bases and the V segment lost 1 base, leaving 9 bases of the junction unmatched. The CDR3 covers 16 residues. Germline-derived CDR1 and CDR2 are LGHDT and YNNKEL (reference sequence). For the CDR3, the DNA is TGTGCCAGCAGCCAAGTTTCGGGACAGAGTGGCTACGAGCAGTACTTC. Residues: CASSQVSGQSGYEQYF.

In regard to this clone: The same CDR3 is also encoded by other DNA sequences in this sample. The chain couples TRBV2 to TRBJ1-1; 7 bases fit TRBD1. The junction had 2 bases not matched to a gene; V was cut back by 4 bases and J by 0 bases. This CDR3 is 14 amino acids long. Germline V gene lookup returns CDR1 SNHLY and CDR2 FYNNEI. The CDR3, as DNA: TGTGCCAGCAGTGGACAGGGAATGAACACTGAAGCTTTCTTT. Protein sequence: CASSGQGMNTEAFF.

The chain is built from TRBV9 and TRBJ2-1; 12 positions agree with TRBD2. The germline gives CDR1 SGDLS, CDR2 YYNGEE. The CDR3 extends over 15 amino acids. Trimming took 3 bases from V and 9 from J; bases not matched to a gene: 7. The CDR3 is CASSGGTSGPREQFF. CDR3 nucleotide sequence: TGTGCCAGCAGCGGAGGGACTAGCGGGCCGCGTGAGCAGTTCTTC.

This chain links TRBV18 with TRBJ1-2, with 8 bases lining up with TRBD1. This CDR3 contains 15 residues. The trim removed 5 bases at V and 6 bases at J, leaving 11 bases unmatched. Germline V lookup: CDR1 KGHSH, CDR2 LQKENI. CDR3 in amino acids: CASSAAAAGGDGYTF. DNA for the CDR3: TGTGCCAGCTCAGCTGCTGCGGCAGGGGGCGATGGCTACACCTTC. Using reference TRBV18 and TRBJ1-2 for the parts outside the CDR3, the full variable domain is NAGVMQNPRHLVRRRGQEARLRCSPMKGHSHVYWYRQLPEEGLKFMVYLQKENIIDESGMPKERFSAEFPKEGPSILRIQQVVRGDSAAYFCASSAAAAGGDGYTFGSGTRLTVV.

The chain links TRBV2 to TRBJ2-1, with a possible D match to TRBD2 (5 bases). Germline V CDR1 and CDR2: SNHLY, FYNNEI. This CDR3 spans 15 amino acids. The germline V and J ends were trimmed by 8 bases and 1 base, with 15 bases remaining between them. The DNA for the CDR3 is TGTGCCAGCCCTTCCCGGGAAAGATCCTACAATGAGCAGTTCTTC. Amino acid sequence: CASPSRERSYNEQFF.

V usage is TRBV15 and J usage is TRBJ1-1; possible D gene TRBD1, 6 bases. CDR1 LNHNV and CDR2 YYDKDF come from the germline V gene (reference sequence). This CDR3 contains 14 residues. Trimming took off 5 bases at V and 6 bases at J, with 16 bases between the two ends. CDR3 nucleotides: TGTGCCACCAGCCCACGCGGGGGGCTGCCTGAAGCTTTCTTT. It is translated as CATSPRGGLPEAFF.

This clone appeared many times. V usage is TRBV30 and J usage is TRBJ1-5; D is perhaps TRBD1 (6 bases). Per germline, CDR1 GTSNPN and CDR2 SVGIG (reference sequence). The germline V and J ends were trimmed by 3 bases and 1 base, with 10 bases remaining between them. This CDR3 contains 14 residues. CDR3 residues: CAWSRGSSNQPQHF. Written as DNA, the CDR3 is TGTGCCTGGAGCAGGGGTTCGAGCAATCAGCCCCAGCATTTT. Looking up the rest from reference TRBV30 and TRBJ1-5 gives the full variable domain: SQTIHQWPATLVQPVGSPLSLECTVEGTSNPNLYWYRQAAGRGLQLLFYSVGIGQISSEVPQNLSASRPQDRQFILSSKKLLLSDSGFYLCAWSRGSSNQPQHFGDGTRLSIL.

The chain joins TRBV30 to TRBJ1-6; D not certain. This CDR3 spans 13 amino acids. CDR1 and CDR2 from the germline V gene are GTSNPN and SVGIG (reference sequence). V was trimmed by 3 bases and J by 9 bases, leaving 12 bases between them. In nucleotides, the CDR3 is TGTGCCTGGAGGTCAGGAGGGTTTTCACCCCTCCACTTT. It yields the protein CAWRSGGFSPLHF. Drawing the rest from reference TRBV30 and TRBJ1-6, the complete variable domain is SQTIHQWPATLVQPVGSPLSLECTVEGTSNPNLYWYRQAAGRGLQLLFYSVGIGQISSEVPQNLSASRPQDRQFILSSKKLLLSDSGFYLCAWRSGGFSPLHFGNGTRLTVT.

The chain combines TRBV11-2 with TRBJ2-7; no clear D. Trimming left V 6 bases short and J 1 base short, with 10 bases between. CDR3 length: 13 residues. Germline assignment: CDR1 SGHAT and CDR2 FQNNGV. The CDR3 loop is CASRPTFSYEQYF. The CDR3 nucleotides are TGTGCCAGCAGGCCGACTTTTTCCTACGAGCAGTACTTC.

V gene TRBV7-6 combines with J gene TRBJ1-1; maybe TRBD1 (6 bases). Germline CDR1 and CDR2: SGHVS and FNYEAQ. V lost 2 bases and J lost 4, with 14 bases in between. There are 15 residues in the CDR3. The CDR3, as DNA: TGTGCCAGCAGCTTAAGCTCTCAGGGGACCACTGAAGCTTTCTTT. It specifies CASSLSSQGTTEAFF.

The rearrangement uses TRBV6-2 or TRBV6-3 and TRBJ2-1, with 10 nucleotides matching TRBD2. Losses at the gene ends were 3 bases for V and 7 bases for J; bases not matched to a gene: 6. This CDR3 is 15 amino acids long. Germline assignment: CDR1 MNHEY and CDR2 SVGEGT. The CDR3 is CASSYLAGDINEQFF. Here the CDR3 DNA reads TGTGCCAGCAGTTATCTAGCGGGGGATATAAATGAGCAGTTCTTC.

The chain is built from TRBV27 and TRBJ2-1; a possible D gene is TRBD2 (5 bases). In germline, CDR1 is MNHEY, CDR2 SMNVEV (reference sequence). This CDR3 region has 14 residues. Trimming cost V 5 bases and J 5 bases, with 13 bases left between them. The CDR3 nucleotides are TGTGCCAGCAGTCCCCGAGGAGCGGACAATGAGCAGTTCTTC. Residues: CASSPRGADNEQFF.

This clone was seen only once. This chain joins TRBV7-6 and TRBJ1-5, with D maybe TRBD1 (5 bases). Germline V lookup: CDR1 SGHVS, CDR2 FNYEAQ. V was cut by 1 base and J by 6 bases, with 7 bases left in between. The length of the CDR3 is 13 residues. The CDR3 nucleotides are TGTGCCAGCAGCTTAGGCAGGGCTCAGCCCCAGCATTTT. As protein: CASSLGRAQPQHF. The full variable domain, in which reference TRBV7-6 and TRBJ1-5 provide the parts outside the CDR3, is GAGVSQSPRYKVTKRGQDVALRCDPISGHVSLYWYRQALGQGPEFLTYFNYEAQQDKSGLPNDRFSAERPEGSISTLTIQRTEQRDSAMYRCASSLGRAQPQHFGDGTRLSIL.